Sequencing of this T cell receptor beta chain was carried out in a study of CD8+ T cells in alopecia areata. Overall study context: Tofacitinib administration to treated patients was oral, at 5 to 10 mg twice daily. Study-level findings and limits: Besides other cells, scalp samples also yield sequences of resident alphabeta T cells from normal skin.

The CDR3 contains 13 residues. Germline V gene sequence: CDR1 SNHLY, CDR2 FYNNEI. V was clipped by 5 bases and J by 1 base, with 8 bases between them. Lesional scalp punch biopsies and peripheral blood were collected from alopecia areata patients. PBMCs provided sorted CD4+ and CD8+ T cells. Comment on this clone: Its specificity is not known.

Sequencing used cDNA as its template, made by extracting RNA and reverse transcribing it. The data were produced by immunoSEQ multiplex PCR, yet TCRdb's version contains in-frame clones alone and is incomplete. Of over 95,000 clones listed, around 45% were seen once; the top ten hold about 1.2%. The chain employs TRBV2 and TRBJ1-1; D gene unclear. The sample consisted of CD4+ T cells sorted from blood. The TCR comes from a human donor with alopecia areata. This CDR3 reads CASSLHPNTEAFF. DNA of the CDR3: TGTGCCAGCAGTCTACACCCGAACACTGAAGCTTTCTTT.